This T cell receptor beta chain is drawn from a study of neurological immune-mediated disorders. It was by 5'RACE with 10-nucleotide random UMIs that the cDNA was made. TCRdb processed the 5' RACE reads anew with MiXCR; each CDR3 protein has one entry. The profile shows tens of thousands of distinct CDR3 sequences, 24% of them singletons. As concerns this clonotype: Its antigen is undetermined.

Time point of the sample: technical triplicate 2. PBMCs numbering 2 million and stored at -80 C yielded the unsorted libraries. Study observations and caveats: The study found the most TCR clonal expansion in HTLV-1-associated myelopathy and the least in multiple sclerosis, below healthy controls. Across subjects, expanded clones had no CDR3 amino acid sequences in common, pointing to private repertoires in all groups.

Germline V gene data show CDR1 as SGHAT and CDR2 as FQDESV (reference sequence). The length of the CDR3 is 13 residues. Trimming left V 5 bases short and J 12 bases short, with 17 bases between. The sample comprised PBMCs. This rearrangement joins TRBV11-1 to TRBJ2-1, with D hard to call. The receptor was isolated from a man in his fifties or sixties with HTLV-1-associated myelopathy (HAM/TSP). The CDR3 nucleotides read TGTGCCAGCAGCCCTACCACACCAGGTGGGCAGTTCTTC. Its translation: CASSPTTPGGQFF.